This T cell receptor beta chain was sequenced in a study of metastatic and nonmetastatic thyroid tumors. Study details: Repertoires were compared across blood and tumor or nodule tissue from malignant and benign thyroid patients. General study points: A significant increase in TCR beta diversity was reportedly seen in malignant thyroid tumors relative to benign nodules, in blood and tumor.

This clone showed up many times. What it binds is not known. The CDR3 has 12 residues. Per the germline V gene, CDR1 is SGHDT and CDR2 is YYEEEE. Unmatched junction bases numbered 1, after V lost 3 bases and J lost 5 bases. Patients underwent thyroid surgery, and none had received any treatment before it. Using MiXCR, TCRdb reanalyzed the PCR reads. The sample yields 40,000 or so clones, about 15% seen once. The sequenced sample consisted of tumor tissue. This receptor was identified in a female donor with papillary thyroid cancer or a benign thyroid nodule (not recorded which). Some clones in this sample may be carry-over from other donors' samples. The genes are TRBV5-6 and TRBJ1-1, with TRBD1 identical over 7 bases. CDR3 sequence reads: CASSWGQTEAFF. As DNA, the CDR3 is TGTGCCAGCAGCTGGGGACAGACTGAAGCTTTCTTT.